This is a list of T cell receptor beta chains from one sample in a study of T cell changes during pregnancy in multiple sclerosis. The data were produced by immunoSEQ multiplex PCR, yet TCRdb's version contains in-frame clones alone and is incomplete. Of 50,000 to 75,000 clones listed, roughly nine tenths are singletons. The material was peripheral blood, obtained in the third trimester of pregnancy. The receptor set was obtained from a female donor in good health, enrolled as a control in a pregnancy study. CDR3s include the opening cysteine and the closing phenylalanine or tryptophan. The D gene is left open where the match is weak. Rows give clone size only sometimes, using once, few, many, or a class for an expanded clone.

DNA: TGTGCCAGCAGCTTAGGAGCGAGGTGGTCCAATGAGCAGTTCTTC
CDR3: CASSLGARWSNEQFF
J: TRBJ2-1
length: 15
D: -
size: once
V: TRBV7-3

DNA: TGCGCCAGCAGCTTGGGCACGGGACAAAACTATGGCTACACCTTC
CDR3: CASSLGTGQNYGYTF
J: TRBJ1-2
length: 15
D: -
size: -
V: TRBV5-1

DNA: TGTGCCAGTAGTCCTGGGACAGGGCCCGGGGAGCTGTTTTTT
CDR3: CASSPGTGPGELFF
J: TRBJ2-2
length: 14
D: TRBD1
size: -
V: TRBV19

DNA: TGTGCCAGCAGTTACACCCAGGGTCGGGCCAAAAACATTCAGTACTTC
CDR3: CASSYTQGRAKNIQYF
J: TRBJ2-4
length: 16
D: -
size: -
V: TRBV6-5

DNA: TGTGCCAGCAGCTCGGGACTAGCCTTGGGCGAGACCCAGTACTTC
CDR3: CASSSGLALGETQYF
J: TRBJ2-5
length: 15
D: TRBD2
size: -
V: TRBV7-6

DNA: TGTGCCAGCAGTGTAGAACAGCGGACTCCCGGCTACACCTTC
CDR3: CASSVEQRTPGYTF
J: TRBJ1-2
length: 14
D: -
size: -
V: TRBV2

DNA: TGTGCCAGCAGCTTGGGGGCTTCCTCTGGAAACACCATATATTTT
CDR3: CASSLGASSGNTIYF
J: TRBJ1-3
length: 15
D: -
size: -
V: TRBV5-4

DNA: TGTGCCAGCTCACCTGGACTAGCAAGCAATGAGCAGTTCTTC
CDR3: CASSPGLASNEQFF
J: TRBJ2-1
length: 14
D: TRBD2
size: -
V: TRBV18

DNA: TGTGCCAGTAGTCTCCCGCGGGGAAGGGAGCAGTTCTTC
CDR3: CASSLPRGREQFF
J: TRBJ2-1
length: 13
D: -
size: -
V: TRBV19

DNA: TGTGCCAGCAGCGCCTACCGGGACAGGGGAATAGGTACTGAAGCTTTCTTT
CDR3: CASSAYRDRGIGTEAFF
J: TRBJ1-1
length: 17
D: TRBD1
size: -
V: TRBV13

DNA: TGTGCCAGCAGCCCGACAGGGGGCTCCTCTGGGGCCAACGTCCTGACTTTC
CDR3: CASSPTGGSSGANVLTF
J: TRBJ2-6
length: 17
D: TRBD1
size: -
V: TRBV5-4

DNA: TGTGCCAGTGGGGCGTCCTCAGGGGAAAAACTGTTTTTT
CDR3: CASGASSGEKLFF
J: TRBJ1-4
length: 13
D: -
size: -
V: TRBV28

DNA: TGCGCCAGCAGGTTAGAGACAGGGGCTGGGCAGCCCCAGCATTTT
CDR3: CASRLETGAGQPQHF
J: TRBJ1-5
length: 15
D: TRBD1
size: -
V: TRBV5-1

DNA: TGCGCCAGCAGCCAAGGGTCAGGGGGCCGCCACGAGCAGTACTTC
CDR3: CASSQGSGGRHEQYF
J: TRBJ2-7
length: 15
D: TRBD1
size: -
V: TRBV4-3

DNA: TGTGCCAGCAGGGAGGGTAGCTCCTACAATGAGCAGTTCTTC
CDR3: CASREGSSYNEQFF
J: TRBJ2-1
length: 14
D: -
size: -
V: TRBV28

DNA: TGTGCCATCAGGGGGCCGGGACAGGGGGAGGAGACCCAGTACTTC
CDR3: CAIRGPGQGEETQYF
J: TRBJ2-5
length: 15
D: TRBD1
size: -
V: TRBV10-3

DNA: TGTGCCAGCAATTCGGACAGGGGGCGCAATGAAAAACTGTTTTTT
CDR3: CASNSDRGRNEKLFF
J: TRBJ1-4
length: 15
D: TRBD1
size: -
V: TRBV28

DNA: TGTGCCAGCAGTTACTCGAGAGCGCGGGGGGGCGGTGAGCAGTTCTTC
CDR3: CASSYSRARGGGEQFF
J: TRBJ2-1
length: 16
D: TRBD2
size: -
V: TRBV6-6

DNA: TGCAGTGCTTTCTTGTCGGGGGGGCAGTATTTT
CDR3: CSAFLSGGQYF
J: TRBJ2-3
length: 11
D: TRBD2
size: once
V: TRBV20-1

DNA: TGTGCTAGCTCGATAGAGGATCAGCCCCAGCATTTT
CDR3: CASSIEDQPQHF
J: TRBJ1-5
length: 12
D: -
size: -
V: TRBV12-5

DNA: TGTGCCAGCAGTTCCCCTCTATATACGCAGTATTTT
CDR3: CASSSPLYTQYF
J: TRBJ2-3
length: 12
D: -
size: -
V: TRBV28

DNA: TGTGCCTCCCAGGGGGAGGCCACTGAAGCTTTCTTT
CDR3: CASQGEATEAFF
J: TRBJ1-1
length: 12
D: TRBD1
size: -
V: TRBV19

DNA: TGTGCCAGCAGCGTAGGACAGTGGAATTCACCCCTCCACTTT
CDR3: CASSVGQWNSPLHF
J: TRBJ1-6
length: 14
D: -
size: -
V: TRBV9

DNA: TGTGCCAGCAGACCAACTAGCGGGGGGGCAACAGATACGCAGTATTTT
CDR3: CASRPTSGGATDTQYF
J: TRBJ2-3
length: 16
D: TRBD2
size: -
V: TRBV11-1

DNA: TGTGCCAGCAGCATCATCCGGAGCGGGGGGGTGGAGACCCAGTACTTC
CDR3: CASSIIRSGGVETQYF
J: TRBJ2-5
length: 16
D: TRBD2
size: -
V: TRBV7-2

DNA: TGCGCCAGCAGCTTATACAGGGGGGACACCGGGGAGCTGTTTTTT
CDR3: CASSLYRGDTGELFF
J: TRBJ2-2
length: 15
D: TRBD1
size: -
V: TRBV5-1